The entry below gives a single T cell receptor beta chain sequence along with its context. The sample originates from a study of neurological immune-mediated disorders. TCRdb reanalysed the 5' RACE reads using MiXCR and keeps one entry per CDR3 protein. This sample has roughly 74,000 distinct CDR3 sequences, with 5.2% found just once. The CDR3 runs to 14 residues. Trimming pared 11 bases from V and 1 base from J, leaving 17 bases between. Material: PBMCs. The receptor's source is a man aged 18 to 35 with multiple sclerosis. This chain uses TRBV12-3 or TRBV12-4 with TRBJ1-2; D remains ambiguous. In nucleotides, the CDR3 is TGTGCCTCCTCCCGGGGAAAGGGTAACTATGGCTACACCTTC. It codes for CASSRGKGNYGYTF.